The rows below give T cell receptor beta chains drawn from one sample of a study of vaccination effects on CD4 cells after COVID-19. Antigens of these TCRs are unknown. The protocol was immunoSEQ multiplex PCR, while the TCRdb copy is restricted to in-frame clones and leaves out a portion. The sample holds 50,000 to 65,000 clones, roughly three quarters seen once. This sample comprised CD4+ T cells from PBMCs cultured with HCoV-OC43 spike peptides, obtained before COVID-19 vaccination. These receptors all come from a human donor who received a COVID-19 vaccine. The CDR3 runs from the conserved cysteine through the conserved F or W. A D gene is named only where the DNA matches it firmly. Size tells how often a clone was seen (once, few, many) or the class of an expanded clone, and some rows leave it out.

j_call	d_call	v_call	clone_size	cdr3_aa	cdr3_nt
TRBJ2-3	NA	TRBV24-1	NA	CATKEGDTQYF	TGTGCCACCAAAGAGGGAGATACGCAGTATTTT
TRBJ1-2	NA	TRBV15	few	CATSRDPNSNYGYTF	TGTGCCACCAGCAGAGATCCCAACAGCAACTATGGCTACACCTTC
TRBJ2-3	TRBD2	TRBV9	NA	CASSVATGGGWDTQYF	TGTGCCAGCAGCGTAGCTACGGGGGGGGGATGGGATACGCAGTATTTT
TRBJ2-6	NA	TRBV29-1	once	CSVDNSGANVLTF	TGCAGCGTTGACAACTCTGGGGCCAACGTCCTGACTTTC
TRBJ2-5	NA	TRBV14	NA	CASSQGLVETQYF	TGTGCCAGCAGCCAGGGCTTAGTGGAGACCCAGTACTTC
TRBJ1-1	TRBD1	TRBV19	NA	CASRETGVGVYTEAFF	TGTGCCAGTAGGGAAACAGGGGTAGGTGTATATACTGAAGCTTTCTTT
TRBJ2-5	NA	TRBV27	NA	CASSLSWGRETQYF	TGTGCCAGCAGTTTATCCTGGGGTCGGGAGACCCAGTACTTC
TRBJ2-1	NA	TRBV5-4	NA	CASSLGGVYNEQFF	TGTGCCAGCAGCTTGGGAGGGGTTTACAATGAGCAGTTCTTC
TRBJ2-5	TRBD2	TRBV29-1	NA	CSVESVGTSGGDTQETQYF	TGCAGCGTTGAATCGGTAGGGACTAGCGGGGGGGATACACAAGAGACCCAGTACTTC
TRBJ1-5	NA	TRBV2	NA	CASSGRLGGSQHF	TGTGCCAGCAGTGGGCGATTGGGGGGATCCCAGCATTTT
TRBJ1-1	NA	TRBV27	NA	CASSLFENTEAFF	TGTGCCAGCAGTTTATTCGAAAACACTGAAGCTTTCTTT
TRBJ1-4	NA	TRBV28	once	CASRRKQAYNEKLFF	TGTGCCAGCAGAAGAAAACAGGCGTATAATGAAAAACTGTTTTTT
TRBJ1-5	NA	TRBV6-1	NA	CASSDPPETNQPQHF	TGTGCCAGCAGTGACCCCCCCGAGACCAATCAGCCCCAGCATTTT
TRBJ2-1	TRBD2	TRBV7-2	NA	CASSGGTGTSRKDEQFF	TGTGCCAGCAGCGGAGGAACCGGGACTAGTAGGAAAGATGAGCAGTTCTTC
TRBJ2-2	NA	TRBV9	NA	CASSVMDSSTGELFF	TGTGCCAGCAGCGTAATGGACAGCTCGACCGGGGAGCTGTTTTTT
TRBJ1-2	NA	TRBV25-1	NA	CASSERYASGYTF	TGTGCCAGCAGTGAAAGGTACGCGAGTGGCTACACCTTC
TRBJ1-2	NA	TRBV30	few	CAWKSPGKRGYTF	TGTGCCTGGAAGAGTCCGGGGAAGAGGGGCTACACCTTC
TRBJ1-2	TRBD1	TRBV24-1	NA	CATSDKGTAYYGYTF	TGTGCCACCAGTGATAAGGGGACAGCCTACTATGGCTACACCTTC
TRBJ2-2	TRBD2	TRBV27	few	CASSPRGGVNTGELFF	TGTGCCAGCAGTCCTCGGGGGGGAGTTAACACCGGGGAGCTGTTTTTT
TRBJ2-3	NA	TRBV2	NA	CASSRGTITDTQYF	TGTGCCAGCAGCAGAGGGACAATCACAGATACGCAGTATTTT
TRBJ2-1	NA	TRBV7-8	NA	CASSNRDTYNEQFF	TGTGCCAGCAGCAACCGGGACACCTACAATGAGCAGTTCTTC
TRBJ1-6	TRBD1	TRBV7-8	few	CASSRTGTGGSPLHF	TGTGCCAGCAGCCGGACCGGGACAGGGGGTTCACCCCTCCACTTT
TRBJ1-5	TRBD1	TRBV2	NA	CASRARGTSNQPQHF	TGTGCCAGCAGAGCCAGGGGGACTAGCAATCAGCCCCAGCATTTT
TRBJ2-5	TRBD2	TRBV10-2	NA	CASRRAGGEPETQYF	TGCGCCAGCAGGCGAGCGGGGGGCGAGCCAGAGACCCAGTACTTC
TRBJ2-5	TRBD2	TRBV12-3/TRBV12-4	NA	CASSLRGGKTQYF	TGTGCCAGCAGTTTACGGGGAGGGAAGACCCAGTACTTC
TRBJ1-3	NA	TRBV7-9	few	CASSQQGTGNTIYF	TGTGCCAGCAGCCAACAGGGCACTGGAAACACCATATATTTT
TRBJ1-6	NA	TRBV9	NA	CASSPTGGFTLHF	TGTGCCAGCAGCCCCACGGGGGGCTTTACCCTCCACTTT
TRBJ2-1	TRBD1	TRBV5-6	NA	CASSPGGDRGRGGEQFF	TGTGCCAGCAGCCCAGGGGGCGACAGGGGGCGCGGGGGTGAGCAGTTCTTC
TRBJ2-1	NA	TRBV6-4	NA	CASSDSGGEPYNEQFF	TGTGCCAGCAGTGACTCGGGCGGGGAACCCTACAATGAGCAGTTCTTC